The 21 T cell receptor beta chains listed next were all sequenced from one sample in a study of cytomegalovirus exposure and HLA in healthy donors. Amplification used 60 Vbeta primers and 13 Jbeta primers. The method was immunoSEQ multiplex PCR; TCRdb's version includes in-frame clones alone and lacks a portion of them. The table has some 65,000 clones, 70% to 85% seen once; the top ten hold 3%. The specimen was PBMCs. The source is a girl aged 5 to 17 in good health and CMV-seropositive.

This clone was seen a handful of times. The J gene is TRBJ1-1, the V gene TRBV6-5, with D maybe TRBD1 (5 bases). CDR1 and CDR2 (germline): MNHEY, SVGAGI. V dropped 0 bases and J dropped 1 base, with 9 bases sitting between them. CDR3 length: 15 residues. CDR3 nucleotides: TGTGCCAGCAGTTACTCGGGGCACCCGAACACTGAAGCTTTCTTT. Its protein is CASSYSGHPNTEAFF.

The rearrangement joins TRBV6-4 to TRBJ2-1; 12 positions match TRBD2. The CDR3 runs to 15 residues. Looked up from germline, CDR1 is MRHNA and CDR2 is SNTAGT. Trimming at V came to 4 bases and at J to 9 bases, leaving 7 bases not matched to a gene. CDR3 in amino acids: CASSVLAGGPGEQFF. DNA of the CDR3: TGTGCCAGCAGTGTTCTAGCGGGGGGGCCCGGTGAGCAGTTCTTC.

The chain recombines TRBV29-1 with TRBJ1-4; TRBD1 is a possible D gene (6 bases). CDR1 and CDR2 (germline): SQVTM, ANQGSEA. CDR3 length: 11 amino acids. The CDR3 here is CSGTLNEKLFF. The CDR3 bases are TGCTCCGGGACACTCAATGAAAAACTGTTTTTT. Based on the CDR3 plus reference TRBV29-1 and TRBJ1-4, the full variable domain is SAVISQKPSRDICQRGTSLTIQCQVDSQVTMMFWYRQQPGQSLTLIATANQGSEATYESGFVIDKFPISRPNLTFSTLTVSNMSPEDSSIYLCSGTLNEKLFFGSGTQLSVL.

V and J are TRBV19 and TRBJ1-6, with 7 bases aligning to TRBD1. The V segment lost 3 bases and the J segment 7 bases; nucleotides outside the gene matches: 3. Per the germline V gene, CDR1 is LNHDA and CDR2 is SQIVND (reference sequence). CDR3 length: 14 residues. This CDR3 reads CASSILQGNSPLHF. Written as DNA, the CDR3 is TGTGCCAGTAGTATCCTACAGGGGAATTCACCCCTCCACTTT. Using reference TRBV19 and TRBJ1-6 for the parts outside the CDR3, the full variable domain is DGGITQSPKYLFRKEGQNVTLSCEQNLNHDAMYWYRQDPGQGLRLIYYSQIVNDFQKGDIAEGYSVSREKKESFPLTVTSAQKNPTAFYLCASSILQGNSPLHFGNGTRLTVT.

Only a few counts were recorded for this clone. The chain links TRBV10-3 to TRBJ1-3; D might be TRBD1 (5 bases). CDR3 length equals 14 residues. Per the germline V gene, CDR1 is ENHRY and CDR2 is SYGVKD. V was cut by 2 bases and J by 2 bases, with 7 bases left in between. CDR3 DNA: TGTGCCATCAGTGAGACAGGCCCTGGAAACACCATATATTTT. The encoded protein is CAISETGPGNTIYF.

This CDR3 reads CASSSRQGAQPQHF. Written as DNA, the CDR3 is TGTGCCAGCAGTTCCCGACAGGGGGCCCAGCCCCAGCATTTT. This chain connects TRBV27 to TRBJ1-5; 10 bases align to TRBD1. CDR3 length: 14 residues. Germline V lookup: CDR1 MNHEY, CDR2 SMNVEV (reference sequence). V lost 4 bases and J lost 7; bases outside the gene matches: 4.

This rearrangement joins TRBV10-3 to TRBJ1-6; tentative D call: TRBD1 (5 bases). Per the germline V gene, CDR1 is ENHRY and CDR2 is SYGVKD. Between the trimmed V and J ends, which lost 11 bases and 6 bases, there was a span of 17 bases. There are 14 residues in the CDR3. The CDR3 sequence: CAGRGGQANSPLHF. In DNA form, the CDR3 reads TGTGCCGGGAGGGGTGGGCAGGCTAATTCACCCCTCCACTTT.

The chain carries TRBV5-1 and TRBJ1-1, with D perhaps TRBD1 (6 bases). In germline, CDR1 is SGHRS, CDR2 YFSETQ. This CDR3 is 16 amino acids long. The V end lost 6 bases, the J end lost 1 base, and 19 bases lay between the germline ends. The CDR3 nucleotides are TGCGCCAGCACACGAGGGAAACAGGGTAGGAACACTGAAGCTTTCTTT. Encoded protein: CASTRGKQGRNTEAFF.

This chain joins TRBV2 and TRBJ2-7; TRBD1 matches at 7 bases. Germline lookup yields CDR1 SNHLY and CDR2 FYNNEI. The junction had 9 bases not matched to a gene; V was cut back by 6 bases and J by 4 bases. CDR3 length equals 14 residues. The DNA of the CDR3 is TGTGCCAGCAGCCCCCGGTCGACAGGGTACGAGCAGTACTTC. Amino acids: CASSPRSTGYEQYF.

V usage is TRBV10-3 and J usage is TRBJ2-2, with 7 bases matching TRBD1. Germline loops: CDR1 ENHRY, CDR2 SYGVKD. CDR3 length: 18 amino acids. V lost 5 bases and J lost 5; bases outside the gene matches: 17. The DNA of the CDR3 is TGTGCCATCAGTCCACTACCGGGACAGTACTGGTTGACCGGGGAGCTGTTTTTT. Its translation: CAISPLPGQYWLTGELFF.

This chain uses TRBV15 with TRBJ1-5, with 7 bases lining up with TRBD1. The CDR3 is 14 residues long. Looked up from germline, CDR1 is LNHNV and CDR2 is YYDKDF (reference sequence). J was trimmed by 1 base and V by 6 bases; bases with no gene match: 3. CDR3 residues: CATRTGRSNQPQHF. CDR3 sequence (DNA): TGTGCCACCAGGACAGGGAGAAGCAATCAGCCCCAGCATTTT. Supplemented by reference TRBV15 and TRBJ1-5, the full variable domain reads DAMVIQNPRYQVTQFGKPVTLSCSQTLNHNVMYWYQQKSSQAPKLLFHYYDKDFNNEADTPDNFQSRRPNTSFCFLDIRSPGLGDTAMYLCATRTGRSNQPQHFGDGTRLSIL.

The chain couples TRBV27 to TRBJ2-7; D possibly corresponds to TRBD2 (6 bases). V was pared by 3 bases and J by 3 bases, with 9 bases between. The germline V gene encodes CDR1 MNHEY and CDR2 SMNVEV (reference sequence). The CDR3 totals 13 residues. This CDR3 is CASSLAGNYEQYF. As DNA, the CDR3 is TGTGCCAGCAGTTTGGCGGGGAACTACGAGCAGTACTTC.

The CDR3 DNA sequence: TGCAGTGCTGGCCTCAGTGAAAAACTGTTTTTT. The encoded protein is CSAGLSEKLFF. V usage is TRBV20-1 and J usage is TRBJ1-4; no reliable D call. The V gene's germline CDR1 is DFQATT and CDR2 SNEGSKA (reference sequence). There are 11 residues in the CDR3. The germline V and J ends were trimmed by 5 bases and 7 bases, with 8 bases remaining between them.

This clone turned up a few times. V usage is TRBV30 and J usage is TRBJ2-1; D remains ambiguous. Per the germline V gene, CDR1 is GTSNPN and CDR2 is SVGIG (reference sequence). V was trimmed by 4 bases and J by 8 bases, leaving 12 bases between them. The CDR3 length is 12 residues. The CDR3 DNA reads TGTGCCTGGACCCCAGATCGGGATGAGCAGTTCTTC. Encoded protein: CAWTPDRDEQFF.

The rearrangement joins TRBV6-4 to TRBJ1-1, with 8 bases matching TRBD1. Germline values: CDR1 MRHNA, CDR2 SNTAGT. V gave up 6 bases and J gave up 3 bases; unmatched junction bases: 9. The CDR3 loop spans 15 amino acids. In nucleotides, the CDR3 is TGTGCCAGCAGGCGACAGGGGCGAAGTGACACTGAAGCTTTCTTT. Residues: CASRRQGRSDTEAFF.

The genes are TRBV29-1 and TRBJ1-4, with 7 bases aligning to TRBD1. CDR1 and CDR2 from the germline V gene are SQVTM and ANQGSEA. V was pared by 6 bases and J by 7 bases, with 8 bases of the junction left unmatched. This CDR3 has 13 amino acids. CDR3 sequence reads: CSVRGIGGEKLFF. In DNA form, the CDR3 reads TGCAGCGTCAGGGGGATAGGGGGTGAAAAACTGTTTTTT. The full variable domain, with the rest looked up from reference TRBV29-1 and TRBJ1-4, is SAVISQKPSRDICQRGTSLTIQCQVDSQVTMMFWYRQQPGQSLTLIATANQGSEATYESGFVIDKFPISRPNLTFSTLTVSNMSPEDSSIYLCSVRGIGGEKLFFGSGTQLSVL.

The rearrangement joins TRBV30 to TRBJ2-7, with 8 bases lining up with TRBD1. In germline, CDR1 is GTSNPN, CDR2 SVGIG (reference sequence). With 4 bases clipped from V and 2 bases from J, the junction kept 4 bases outside the gene matches. The CDR3 covers 13 residues. The CDR3 loop reads CAWTTGATYEQYF. Written as DNA, the CDR3 is TGTGCCTGGACGACAGGGGCCACCTACGAGCAGTACTTC.

The chain has TRBV19 and TRBJ1-5, with D hard to call. Germline values: CDR1 LNHDA, CDR2 SQIVND (reference sequence). Trimming removed 5 bases at V and 6 bases at J, with 8 bases between. CDR3 length: 12 residues. As DNA, the CDR3 is TGTGCCAGTAGTCATCCCCCTCAGCCCCAGCATTTT. Amino acid sequence: CASSHPPQPQHF.

V gene TRBV6-6 combines with J gene TRBJ1-1; D call uncertain. The CDR3 has 12 amino acids. Germline CDR1 reads MNHNY; CDR2 reads SVGAGI (reference sequence). The V end lost 6 bases, the J end lost 6 bases, and 11 bases lay between the germline ends. This CDR3 is CASSRASAEAFF. Here the CDR3 DNA reads TGTGCCAGCAGCCGAGCCAGCGCTGAAGCTTTCTTT.

The V and J genes are TRBV7-6 and TRBJ2-7; tentative D call: TRBD2 (6 bases). From germline, CDR1 is SGHVS and CDR2 FNYEAQ. Trimming cost V 5 bases and J 5 bases, with 10 bases left between them. This CDR3 contains 12 residues. As DNA, the CDR3 is TGTGCCAGCAGCCGGGGGAATGACGAGCAGTACTTC. This translates into CASSRGNDEQYF.

The V and J genes are TRBV28 and TRBJ2-7; D gene unclear. The CDR3 has 14 amino acids. Trimming took off 2 bases at V and 0 bases at J, with 8 bases between the two ends. Germline assignment: CDR1 MDHEN and CDR2 SYDVKM. Here the CDR3 reads CASSLSAVSYEQYF. The DNA for the CDR3 is TGTGCCAGCAGTTTAAGTGCAGTCTCCTACGAGCAGTACTTC.